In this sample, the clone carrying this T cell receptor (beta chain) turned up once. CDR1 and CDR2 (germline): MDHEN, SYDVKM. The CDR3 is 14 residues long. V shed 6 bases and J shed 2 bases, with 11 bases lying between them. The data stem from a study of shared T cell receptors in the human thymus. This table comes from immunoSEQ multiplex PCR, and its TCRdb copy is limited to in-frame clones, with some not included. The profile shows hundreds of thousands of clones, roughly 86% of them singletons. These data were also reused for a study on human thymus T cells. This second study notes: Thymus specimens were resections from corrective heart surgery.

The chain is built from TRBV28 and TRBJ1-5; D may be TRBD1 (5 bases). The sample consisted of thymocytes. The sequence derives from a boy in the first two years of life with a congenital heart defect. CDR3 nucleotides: TGTGCCAGCAGCCCTGACAGCCGCAATCAGCCCCAGCATTTT. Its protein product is CASSPDSRNQPQHF.